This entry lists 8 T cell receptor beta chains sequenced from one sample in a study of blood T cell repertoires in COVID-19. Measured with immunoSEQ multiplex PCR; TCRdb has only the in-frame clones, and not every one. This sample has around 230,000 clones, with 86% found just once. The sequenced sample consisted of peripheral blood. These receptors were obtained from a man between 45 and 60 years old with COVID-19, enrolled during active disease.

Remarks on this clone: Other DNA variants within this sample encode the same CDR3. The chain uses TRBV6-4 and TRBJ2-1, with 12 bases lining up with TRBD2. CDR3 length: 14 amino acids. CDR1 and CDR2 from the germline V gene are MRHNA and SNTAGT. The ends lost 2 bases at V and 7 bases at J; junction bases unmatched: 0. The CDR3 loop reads CASSDGTSGNEQFF. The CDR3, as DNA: TGTGCCAGCAGTGACGGGACTAGCGGGAATGAGCAGTTCTTC.

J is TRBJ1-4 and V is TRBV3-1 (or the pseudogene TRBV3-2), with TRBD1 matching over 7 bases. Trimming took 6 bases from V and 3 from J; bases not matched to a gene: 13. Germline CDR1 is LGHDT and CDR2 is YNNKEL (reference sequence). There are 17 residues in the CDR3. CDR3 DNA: TGTGCCAGCAGGGACCCGGGACAGCCTCAGCCTAATGAAAAACTGTTTTTT. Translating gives CASRDPGQPQPNEKLFF.

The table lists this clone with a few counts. This CDR3 is CASSASRDRDPNEQYF. In DNA, the CDR3 is TGTGCCAGCAGCGCCTCCCGGGACAGGGACCCCAACGAGCAGTACTTC. The chain is built from TRBV5-6 and TRBJ2-7; 9 bases line up with TRBD1. V lost 4 bases, J lost 5 bases, and 13 bases stayed unmatched. Germline lookup yields CDR1 SGHDT and CDR2 YYEEEE. The CDR3 runs to 16 residues.

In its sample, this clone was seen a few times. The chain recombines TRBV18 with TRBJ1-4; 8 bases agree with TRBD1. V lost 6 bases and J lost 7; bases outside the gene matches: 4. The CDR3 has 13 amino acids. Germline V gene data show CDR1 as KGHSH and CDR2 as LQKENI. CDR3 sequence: CASSQGAPEKLFF. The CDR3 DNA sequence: TGTGCCAGCTCTCAGGGGGCGCCTGAAAAACTGTTTTTT.

The CDR3 nucleotides are TGTGCCAGCAGCGTAGGGGGACAGGGAAGGCAGTTCTTC. Residues: CASSVGGQGRQFF. The V call is TRBV9, the J call TRBJ2-1; 9 bases are shared with TRBD1. The germline V gene encodes CDR1 SGDLS and CDR2 YYNGEE. Unmatched junction bases numbered 4, after V lost 0 bases and J lost 12 bases. The CDR3 is 13 residues long.

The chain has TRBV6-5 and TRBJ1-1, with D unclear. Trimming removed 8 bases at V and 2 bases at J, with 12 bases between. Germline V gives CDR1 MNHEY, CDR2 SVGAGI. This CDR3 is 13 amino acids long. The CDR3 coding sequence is TGTGCCAGCGGGGATTCGGGAAACACTGAAGCTTTCTTT. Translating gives CASGDSGNTEAFF.

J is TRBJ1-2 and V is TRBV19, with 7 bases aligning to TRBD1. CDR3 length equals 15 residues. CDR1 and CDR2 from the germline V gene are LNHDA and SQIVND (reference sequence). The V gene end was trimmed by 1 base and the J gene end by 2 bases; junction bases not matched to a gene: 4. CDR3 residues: CASSIGAGGNYGYTF. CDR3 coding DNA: TGTGCCAGTAGTATAGGGGCAGGGGGAAACTATGGCTACACCTTC.

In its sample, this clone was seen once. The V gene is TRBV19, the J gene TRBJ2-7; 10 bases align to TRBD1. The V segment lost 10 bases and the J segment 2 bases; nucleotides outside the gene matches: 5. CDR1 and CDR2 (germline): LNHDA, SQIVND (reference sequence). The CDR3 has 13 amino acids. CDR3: CATGQGEPYEQYF. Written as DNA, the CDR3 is TGTGCCACTGGACAGGGGGAACCCTACGAGCAGTACTTC. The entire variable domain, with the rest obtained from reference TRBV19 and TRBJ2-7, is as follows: DGGITQSPKYLFRKEGQNVTLSCEQNLNHDAMYWYRQDPGQGLRLIYYSQIVNDFQKGDIAEGYSVSREKKESFPLTVTSAQKNPTAFYLCATGQGEPYEQYFGPGTRLTVT.